These 31 T cell receptor beta chains came from one sample sequenced in a study of vaccination and CD4 T cells after COVID-19. Their recognized antigens are unknown. Sequencing of the DNA from cultured CD4+ T cells was carried out with the Oncomine TCR Beta short-read assay. TCRdb recomputed calls from the PCR reads with MiXCR, one row per CDR3 protein. Among about 15,000 distinct CDR3 sequences listed, 73% were seen once. Treatment defined: roughly ten-day PBMC culture with coronavirus spike peptide pools or control peptides (ViraFEST assay). The sample taken for sequencing was CD4+ T cells from blood, cultured in vitro. The receptors derive from a human donor who had recovered from COVID-19.

This chain links TRBV18 with TRBJ2-1, with TRBD2 matching 11 bases. J was trimmed by 7 bases and V by 1 base; bases with no gene match: 3. The CDR3 covers 15 residues. Germline values: CDR1 KGHSH, CDR2 LQKENI. The CDR3, as DNA: TGTGCCAGCTCACCACTAGCGGGAGGGGCGAATGAGCAGTTCTTC. Protein product: CASSPLAGGANEQFF.

The chain combines TRBV30 with TRBJ2-1; D is possibly TRBD2 (6 bases). Trimming pared 4 bases from V and 4 bases from J, leaving 14 bases between. Per germline, CDR1 GTSNPN and CDR2 SVGIG (reference sequence). This CDR3 spans 14 amino acids. Here the CDR3 reads CAWKLAHQYNEQFF. CDR3 sequence (DNA): TGTGCCTGGAAGCTAGCGCACCAATACAATGAGCAGTTCTTC.

The chain uses TRBV28 and TRBJ1-5, with 8 bases that match TRBD1. Trimming removed 7 bases from V and 3 bases from J; junction bases left unmatched: 11. The CDR3 consists of 16 residues. Germline V gene data show CDR1 as MDHEN and CDR2 as SYDVKM. In DNA, the CDR3 is TGTGCCAGCACTCCCTGGACAGGGAGGAACAATCAGCCCCAGCATTTT. Translated, it gives CASTPWTGRNNQPQHF.

The genes are TRBV11-2 and TRBJ1-3, with TRBD1 matching 8 bases. From germline, CDR1 is SGHAT and CDR2 FQNNGV. Unmatched junction bases numbered 17, after V lost 5 bases and J lost 8 bases. This CDR3 is built from 17 residues. CDR3 region: CASSTPRTGRRGYTIYF. CDR3 bases: TGTGCCAGCAGCACTCCGCGGACAGGGAGGAGGGGATACACCATATATTTT.

The gene calls are TRBV28 and TRBJ1-2; D is perhaps TRBD1 (5 bases). The V end was cut by 7 bases, the J end by 8 bases, with 14 bases between. This CDR3 has 12 amino acids. The germline V gene encodes CDR1 MDHEN and CDR2 SYDVKM. The CDR3 loop is CASTTGGWGYTF. Written as DNA, the CDR3 is TGTGCCAGCACTACAGGAGGTTGGGGCTACACCTTC.

The V call is TRBV27, the J call TRBJ1-6; no clear D. The CDR3 consists of 15 residues. Per germline, CDR1 MNHEY and CDR2 SMNVEV (reference sequence). V lost 6 bases and J lost 6, with 15 bases in between. As DNA, the CDR3 is TGTGCCAGCAGACCAGAGGGCCTCATTAATTCACCCCTCCACTTT. Its protein is CASRPEGLINSPLHF.

This clonotype has a handful of counts. The rearrangement joins TRBV20-1 to TRBJ1-4; 9 bases are shared with TRBD1. Trimming took 3 bases from V and 3 from J; bases not matched to a gene: 5. The germline V gene encodes CDR1 DFQATT and CDR2 SNEGSKA (reference sequence). This CDR3 is built from 15 residues. The CDR3 reads CSARGGQGSNEKLFF. The DNA of the CDR3 is TGCAGTGCTAGGGGGGGACAGGGTTCTAATGAAAAACTGTTTTTT.

This chain joins TRBV20-1 and TRBJ1-4; D remains ambiguous. The CDR3 sequence is 13 residues long. In germline, CDR1 is DFQATT, CDR2 SNEGSKA (reference sequence). V lost 2 bases and J lost 3, with 7 bases in between. As DNA, the CDR3 is TGCAGTGCTAGATGGGTGGCTAATGAAAAACTGTTTTTT. Encoded protein: CSARWVANEKLFF.

The chain employs TRBV30 and TRBJ1-1, with a tentative D call TRBD1 (5 bases). V was trimmed by 7 bases and J by 5 bases, leaving 14 bases between them. From germline, CDR1 is GTSNPN and CDR2 SVGIG (reference sequence). This CDR3 region has 12 residues. The DNA of the CDR3 is TGTGCCTCCGCCCGACAGACGACTGAAGCTTTCTTT. It is translated as CASARQTTEAFF.

This sequence joins TRBV7-8 and TRBJ1-5; unclear D gene. CDR1 and CDR2 from the germline V gene are SGHVS and FQNEAQ. This CDR3 contains 13 residues. The V gene lost 2 bases and the J gene lost 4 bases, with 6 bases spanning the gap. The CDR3 bases are TGTGCCAGCAGCTTAACACAGAATCAGCCCCAGCATTTT. It yields the protein CASSLTQNQPQHF.

This clonotype was seen only a few times. The chain has TRBV7-3 and TRBJ2-3; D tentatively fits TRBD1 or TRBD2 (5 bases each). CDR3 length equals 13 residues. The V and J ends lost 5 bases and 0 bases respectively, with 6 bases between them. Germline assignment: CDR1 SGHTA and CDR2 FQGTGA. The CDR3 DNA reads as TGTGCCAGCAGCCGGGACAGCACAGATACGCAGTATTTT. It encodes CASSRDSTDTQYF.

This chain links TRBV20-1 with TRBJ1-2, with D possibly matching TRBD1 (5 bases). Germline assignment: CDR1 DFQATT and CDR2 SNEGSKA (reference sequence). Trimming took off 6 bases at V and 4 bases at J, with 15 bases between the two ends. The CDR3 is 13 residues long. The CDR3 bases are TGCAGTGCCACGAGGGGCCGGGGCTATGGCTACACCTTC. Its translation: CSATRGRGYGYTF.

The chain uses TRBV20-1 and TRBJ1-1; no clear D. The length of the CDR3 is 13 residues. Germline CDR1 and CDR2: DFQATT and SNEGSKA (reference sequence). V lost 6 bases and J 0 bases, leaving 11 bases between the germline ends. CDR3 sequence: CSAHWPVNTEAFF. The DNA for the CDR3 is TGCAGTGCCCACTGGCCCGTGAACACTGAAGCTTTCTTT.

This sequence joins TRBV28 and TRBJ1-1; no reliable D call. Germline-derived CDR1 and CDR2 are MDHEN and SYDVKM. V was cut by 8 bases and J by 1 base, with 5 bases left in between. CDR3 length: 11 amino acids. The CDR3 reads CASLGNTEAFF. For the CDR3, the DNA is TGTGCCAGCCTCGGGAACACTGAAGCTTTCTTT.

The sample holds a few counts of this clonotype. The V call is TRBV6-2 or TRBV6-3, the J call TRBJ1-2; maybe TRBD1 (5 bases). Germline loops: CDR1 MNHEY, CDR2 SVGEGT. The CDR3 has 14 amino acids. Between the trimmed V and J ends, which lost 7 bases and 3 bases, there was a span of 15 bases. The CDR3 here is CASNPGPLYYGYTF. In DNA, the CDR3 is TGTGCCAGCAACCCAGGGCCACTCTACTATGGCTACACCTTC.

V usage is TRBV15 and J usage is TRBJ1-1; D remains ambiguous. The germline gives CDR1 LNHNV, CDR2 YYDKDF (reference sequence). V was cut by 2 bases and J by 2 bases, with 6 bases left in between. This CDR3 has 13 amino acids. The CDR3 loop reads CATSRQANTEAFF. In nucleotides, the CDR3 is TGTGCCACCAGCAGACAGGCAAACACTGAAGCTTTCTTT.

The chain carries TRBV20-1 and TRBJ1-5; D unresolved. Germline CDR1 DFQATT, CDR2 SNEGSKA (reference sequence). The CDR3 loop spans 9 amino acids. Trimming pared 5 bases from V and 7 bases from J, leaving 3 bases between. CDR3 bases: TGCAGTGCTTCGCAGCCCCAGCATTTT. Translated, it gives CSASQPQHF.

This clonotype was seen just once. The CDR3 is CATSDFNRDRGETQYF. In nucleotides, the CDR3 is TGTGCCACCAGTGATTTTAACCGGGACAGGGGTGAGACCCAGTACTTC. The chain recombines TRBV24-1 with TRBJ2-5; TRBD1 agrees at 10 bases. The CDR3 covers 16 residues. The V and J ends lost 1 base and 5 bases, in that order; junction bases with no gene match: 6. Germline CDR1 reads KGHDR; CDR2 reads SFDVKD.

This clonotype was seen more than once but under ten times. The chain combines TRBV20-1 with TRBJ1-5; perhaps TRBD1 as D (6 bases). The ends were cut back, 3 bases at V and 4 bases at J, with 16 bases in the middle. The CDR3 contains 15 residues. The germline V gene has CDR1 DFQATT and CDR2 SNEGSKA (reference sequence). CDR3 loop: CSASPEWDTNQPQHF. CDR3 bases: TGCAGTGCTAGTCCCGAGTGGGACACGAATCAGCCCCAGCATTTT.

This clonotype was seen a few times. The chain recombines TRBV7-6 with TRBJ1-5; the D gene is possibly TRBD1 (5 bases). Germline-derived CDR1 and CDR2 are SGHVS and FNYEAQ. V was clipped by 2 bases and J by 3 bases, with 8 bases between them. The CDR3 loop spans 14 amino acids. In DNA form, the CDR3 reads TGTGCCAGCAGCTTATCAGGGATCAATCAGCCCCAGCATTTT. It specifies CASSLSGINQPQHF.

This clonotype was counted a few times. The rearrangement uses TRBV27 and TRBJ2-3; possibly TRBD2 for D (6 bases). Germline-derived CDR1 and CDR2 are MNHEY and SMNVEV (reference sequence). The ends were cut back, 4 bases at V and 9 bases at J, with 17 bases in the middle. The CDR3 is 14 amino acids. CDR3 sequence (DNA): TGTGCCAGCAGTTCCCCCGGGGGAGGTGGGACGCAGTATTTT. Translated, it gives CASSSPGGGGTQYF.

The chain has TRBV11-2 and TRBJ1-6, with 7 bases lining up with TRBD1. Germline V gene data show CDR1 as SGHAT and CDR2 as FQNNGV. V lost 2 bases to trimming and J lost 6 bases; unmatched junction nucleotides: 4. CDR3 size: 15 residues. The CDR3 protein is CASSLTRQGNSPLHF. The CDR3 coding sequence is TGTGCCAGCAGCTTAACCCGACAGGGTAATTCACCCCTCCACTTT.

The V and J genes are TRBV20-1 and TRBJ1-2; D call uncertain. Germline V gene data show CDR1 as DFQATT and CDR2 as SNEGSKA (reference sequence). This CDR3 comprises 10 residues. V lost 6 bases, J lost 4 bases, and 6 bases lay in between. CDR3 DNA sequence: TGCAGTGCCCCGAGCTATGGCTACACCTTC. Protein sequence: CSAPSYGYTF.

V and J are TRBV20-1 and TRBJ1-3, with D possibly matching TRBD1 (6 bases). From germline, CDR1 is DFQATT and CDR2 SNEGSKA (reference sequence). This CDR3 comprises 16 residues. Trimming removed 2 bases at V and 0 bases at J, with 14 bases between. CDR3 DNA: TGCAGTGCTAGACCCCGGGGGGGCTCCTCTGGAAACACCATATATTTT. This translates into CSARPRGGSSGNTIYF.

This rearrangement joins TRBV30 to TRBJ1-2; 7 bases agree with TRBD1. After removal of 1 base from V and 2 bases from J, the junction contained 7 bases not matched to a gene. The CDR3 covers 15 residues. Germline V lookup: CDR1 GTSNPN, CDR2 SVGIG (reference sequence). CDR3 coding DNA: TGTGCCTGGAGTGATAGACAGGGTTGGAACTATGGCTACACCTTC. Its protein product is CAWSDRQGWNYGYTF.

The chain recombines TRBV6-2 or TRBV6-3 with TRBJ2-5; D assignment may be TRBD1 or TRBD2 (5 bases each). Per germline, CDR1 MNHEY and CDR2 SVGEGT. The CDR3 consists of 12 residues. The V gene lost 7 bases and the J gene lost 5 bases, with 11 bases spanning the gap. DNA of the CDR3: TGTGCCAGCACCCATGGGGACGAGACCCAGTACTTC. It encodes CASTHGDETQYF.

The genes are TRBV7-3 and TRBJ2-4; 11 positions agree with TRBD1. In germline, CDR1 is SGHTA, CDR2 FQGTGA. CDR3 size: 17 residues. J gave up 0 bases and V 5 bases, and 6 bases lay outside the gene matches. For the CDR3, the DNA is TGTGCCAGCAGCCGCGGGACAGGGGGGTCAGCCAAAAACATTCAGTACTTC. It translates to CASSRGTGGSAKNIQYF.

The chain combines TRBV7-2 with TRBJ2-5, with unresolved D. Germline V gene lookup returns CDR1 SGHTA and CDR2 FQGNSA. The CDR3 consists of 12 residues. Trimming cost V 1 base and J 8 bases, with 8 bases left between them. As DNA, the CDR3 is TGTGCCAGCAGCTTAGGTTGGGCAACCCAGTACTTC. It is translated as CASSLGWATQYF. The complete variable domain, with remaining parts taken from reference TRBV7-2 and TRBJ2-5, reads GAGVSQSPSNKVTEKGKDVELRCDPISGHTALYWYRQSLGQGLEFLIYFQGNSAPDKSGLPSDRFSAERTGGSVSTLTIQRTQQEDSAVYLCASSLGWATQYFGPGTRLLVL.

The rearrangement links TRBV6-1 to TRBJ1-6, with a tentative D call TRBD1 (5 bases). CDR3 length: 16 amino acids. V was cut by 7 bases and J by 9 bases, with 22 bases left in between. Per germline, CDR1 MNHNS and CDR2 SASEGT. CDR3 protein: CASTLGQGRGPSPLHF. CDR3 in DNA: TGTGCCAGCACTCTGGGCCAGGGACGAGGGCCTTCACCCCTCCACTTT.

The genes are TRBV6-5 and TRBJ2-1, with D unresolved. In germline, CDR1 is MNHEY, CDR2 SVGAGI. V was pared by 0 bases and J by 8 bases, with 8 bases between. The CDR3 extends over 13 amino acids. CDR3 sequence reads: CASSYSNGDEQFF. The CDR3 nucleotides read TGTGCCAGCAGTTACTCGAATGGAGATGAGCAGTTCTTC.

This chain links TRBV20-1 with TRBJ2-1; 14 bases align to TRBD2. This CDR3 comprises 15 residues. The V gene's germline CDR1 is DFQATT and CDR2 SNEGSKA (reference sequence). The V and J ends lost 5 bases and 8 bases, in that order; junction bases with no gene match: 8. CDR3 protein: CSAGRTSGRTDEQFF. In nucleotides, the CDR3 is TGCAGTGCTGGCCGGACTAGCGGGAGGACTGATGAGCAGTTCTTC.